The source of this TCR beta chain is a study of blood T cell repertoires in COVID-19. Study background: The study drew acute and convalescent COVID-19 samples from the United States, Italy and Spain. T cells, B-cell-depleted T cells, or PBMCs provided the cDNA or gDNA that served as material.

Study processing details: Reference gene primers were amplified, and this amplification served to estimate nucleated cell counts. Assay used: immunoSEQ multiplex PCR; TCRdb lists only in-frame clones, some missing. Clone size and V and J calls were adopted from that table, with D and trimming inferred from the DNA. The table has about 150,000 clones, over 75% seen once. The sequencing sample was made of peripheral blood. This clonotype was obtained from a woman between 40 and 55 years old with acute or convalescent COVID-19.

The CDR3 DNA follows: TGTGCCAGCAGCTTAGATGCGGCGGTCTACGAGCAGTACTTC. Encoded protein: CASSLDAAVYEQYF. The chain uses TRBV11-2 and TRBJ2-7; D is uncertain. V was clipped by 0 bases and J by 3 bases, with 9 bases between them. The CDR3 has 14 residues. Germline V gene sequence: CDR1 SGHAT, CDR2 FQNNGV.